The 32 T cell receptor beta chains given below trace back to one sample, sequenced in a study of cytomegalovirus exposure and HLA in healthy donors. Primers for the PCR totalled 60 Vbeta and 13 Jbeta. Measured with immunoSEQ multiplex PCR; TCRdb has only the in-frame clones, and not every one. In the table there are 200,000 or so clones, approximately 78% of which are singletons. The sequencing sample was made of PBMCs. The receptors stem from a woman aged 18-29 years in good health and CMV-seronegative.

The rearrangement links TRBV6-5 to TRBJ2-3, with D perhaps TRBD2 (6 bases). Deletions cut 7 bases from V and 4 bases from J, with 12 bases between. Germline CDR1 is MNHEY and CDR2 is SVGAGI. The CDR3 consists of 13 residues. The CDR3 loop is CASTLSGADTQYF. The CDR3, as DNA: TGTGCCAGCACCCTATCGGGGGCAGATACGCAGTATTTT.

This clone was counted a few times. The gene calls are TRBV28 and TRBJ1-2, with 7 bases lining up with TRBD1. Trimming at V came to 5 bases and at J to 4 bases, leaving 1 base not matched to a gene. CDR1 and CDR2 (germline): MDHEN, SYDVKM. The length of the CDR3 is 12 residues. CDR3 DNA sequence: TGTGCCAGCAGTACAGGGGTCTATGGCTACACCTTC. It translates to CASSTGVYGYTF.

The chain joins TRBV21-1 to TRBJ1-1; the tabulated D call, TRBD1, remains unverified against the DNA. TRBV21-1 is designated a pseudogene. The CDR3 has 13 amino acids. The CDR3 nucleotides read TGTGCCAGCAGCGCAAGGACAGGCTCTGAAGCTTTCTTT. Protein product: CASSARTGSEAFF.

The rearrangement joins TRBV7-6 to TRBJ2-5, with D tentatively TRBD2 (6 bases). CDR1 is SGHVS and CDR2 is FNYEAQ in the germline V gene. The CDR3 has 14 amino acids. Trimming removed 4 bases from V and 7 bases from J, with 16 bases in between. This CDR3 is CASSSPSLGGTQYF. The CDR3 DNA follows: TGTGCCAGCAGCTCCCCGTCCCTGGGGGGGACCCAGTACTTC.

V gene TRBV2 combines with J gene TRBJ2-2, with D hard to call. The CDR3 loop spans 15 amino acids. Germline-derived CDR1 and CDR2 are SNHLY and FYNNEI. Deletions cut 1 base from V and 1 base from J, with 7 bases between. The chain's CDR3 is CASSEVRWNTGELFF. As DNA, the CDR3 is TGTGCCAGCAGTGAAGTGAGGTGGAACACCGGGGAGCTGTTTTTT. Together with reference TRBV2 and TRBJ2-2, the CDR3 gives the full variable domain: EPEVTQTPSHQVTQMGQEVILRCVPISNHLYFYWYRQILGQKVEFLVSFYNNEISEKSEIFDDQFSVERPDGSNFTLKIRSTKLEDSAMYFCASSEVRWNTGELFFGEGSRLTVL.

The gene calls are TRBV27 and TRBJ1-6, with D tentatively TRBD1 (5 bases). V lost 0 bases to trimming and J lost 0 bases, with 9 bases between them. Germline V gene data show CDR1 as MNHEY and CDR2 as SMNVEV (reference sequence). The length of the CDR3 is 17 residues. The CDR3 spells CASSLSGANSYNSPLHF. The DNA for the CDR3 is TGTGCCAGCAGTTTATCAGGGGCGAACTCCTATAATTCACCCCTCCACTTT.

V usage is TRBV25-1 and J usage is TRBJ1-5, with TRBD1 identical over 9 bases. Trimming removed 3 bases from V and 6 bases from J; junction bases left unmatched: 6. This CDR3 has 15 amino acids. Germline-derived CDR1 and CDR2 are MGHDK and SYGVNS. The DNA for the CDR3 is TGTGCCAGCAGTGATCCGGGACAGGGTCCTCAGCCCCAGCATTTT. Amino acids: CASSDPGQGPQPQHF. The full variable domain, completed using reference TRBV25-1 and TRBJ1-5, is EADIYQTPRYLVIGTGKKITLECSQTMGHDKMYWYQQDPGMELHLIHYSYGVNSTEKGDLSSESTVSRIRTEHFPLTLESARPSHTSQYLCASSDPGQGPQPQHFGDGTRLSIL.

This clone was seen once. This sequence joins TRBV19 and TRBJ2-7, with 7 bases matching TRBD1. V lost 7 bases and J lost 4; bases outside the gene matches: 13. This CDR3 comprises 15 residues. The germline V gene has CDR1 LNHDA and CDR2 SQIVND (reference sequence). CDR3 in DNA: TGTGCCAGTACCCCGGGACAGACTGCGGTTTACGAGCAGTACTTC. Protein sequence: CASTPGQTAVYEQYF. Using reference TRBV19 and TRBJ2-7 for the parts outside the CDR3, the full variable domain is DGGITQSPKYLFRKEGQNVTLSCEQNLNHDAMYWYRQDPGQGLRLIYYSQIVNDFQKGDIAEGYSVSREKKESFPLTVTSAQKNPTAFYLCASTPGQTAVYEQYFGPGTRLTVT.

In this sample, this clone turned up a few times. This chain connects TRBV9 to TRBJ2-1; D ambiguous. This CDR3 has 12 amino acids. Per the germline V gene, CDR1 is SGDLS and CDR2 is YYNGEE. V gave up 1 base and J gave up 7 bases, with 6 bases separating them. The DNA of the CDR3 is TGTGCCAGCAGCGTACAGGTAAATGAGCAGTTCTTC. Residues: CASSVQVNEQFF. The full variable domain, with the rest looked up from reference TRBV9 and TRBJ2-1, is DSGVTQTPKHLITATGQRVTLRCSPRSGDLSVYWYQQSLDQGLQFLIQYYNGEERAKGNILERFSAQQFPDLHSELNLSSLELGDSALYFCASSVQVNEQFFGPGTRLTVL.

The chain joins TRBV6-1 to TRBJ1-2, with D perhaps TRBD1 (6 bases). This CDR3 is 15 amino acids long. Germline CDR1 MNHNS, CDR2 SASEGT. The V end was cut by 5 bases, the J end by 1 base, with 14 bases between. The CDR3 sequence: CASSPRRQDNYGYTF. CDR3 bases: TGTGCCAGCAGTCCCCGTCGACAGGATAACTATGGCTACACCTTC.

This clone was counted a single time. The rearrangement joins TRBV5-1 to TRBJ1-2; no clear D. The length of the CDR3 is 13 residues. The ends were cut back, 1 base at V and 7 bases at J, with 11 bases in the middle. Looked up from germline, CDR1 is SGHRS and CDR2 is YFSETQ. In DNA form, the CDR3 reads TGCGCCAGCAGCTTGCAGGAAGAGTCTGGCTACACCTTC. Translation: CASSLQEESGYTF.

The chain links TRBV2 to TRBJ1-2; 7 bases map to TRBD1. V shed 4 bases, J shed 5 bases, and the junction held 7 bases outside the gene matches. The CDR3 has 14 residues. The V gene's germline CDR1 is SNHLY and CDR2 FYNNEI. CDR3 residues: CASSGGQEMYGYTF. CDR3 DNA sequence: TGTGCCAGCAGTGGAGGACAGGAGATGTATGGCTACACCTTC.

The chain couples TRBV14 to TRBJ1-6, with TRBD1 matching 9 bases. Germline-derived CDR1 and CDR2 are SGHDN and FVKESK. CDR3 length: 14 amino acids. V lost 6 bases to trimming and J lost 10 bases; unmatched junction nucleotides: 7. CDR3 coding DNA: TGTGCCAGCAGTGCCGGGACAGGGCTGTCACCCCTCCACTTT. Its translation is CASSAGTGLSPLHF.

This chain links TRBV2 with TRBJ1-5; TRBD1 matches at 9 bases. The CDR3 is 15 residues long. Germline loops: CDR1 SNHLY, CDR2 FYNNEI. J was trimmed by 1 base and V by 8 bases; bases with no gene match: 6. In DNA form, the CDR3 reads TGTGCCAGCCGACAACAGGGGGCAAGCAATCAGCCCCAGCATTTT. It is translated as CASRQQGASNQPQHF.

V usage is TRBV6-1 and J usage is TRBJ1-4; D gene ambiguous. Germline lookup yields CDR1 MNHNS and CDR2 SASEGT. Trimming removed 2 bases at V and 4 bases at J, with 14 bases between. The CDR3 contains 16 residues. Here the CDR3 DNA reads TGTGCCAGCAGTGAAACGGCGCGGCGGAATAATGAAAAACTGTTTTTT. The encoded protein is CASSETARRNNEKLFF.

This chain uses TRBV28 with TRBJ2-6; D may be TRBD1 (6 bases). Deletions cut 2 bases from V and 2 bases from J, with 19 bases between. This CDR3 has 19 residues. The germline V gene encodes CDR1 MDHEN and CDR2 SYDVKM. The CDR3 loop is CASSLGIGRGTPGANVLTF. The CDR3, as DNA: TGTGCCAGCAGTTTAGGCATTGGCAGGGGAACTCCTGGGGCCAACGTCCTGACTTTC.

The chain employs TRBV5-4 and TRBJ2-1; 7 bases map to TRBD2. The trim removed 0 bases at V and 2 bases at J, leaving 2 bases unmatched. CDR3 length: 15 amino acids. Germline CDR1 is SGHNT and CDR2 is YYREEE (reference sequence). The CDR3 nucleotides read TGTGCCAGCAGCTTGGAGGCGGGGGCCTACAATGAGCAGTTCTTC. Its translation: CASSLEAGAYNEQFF.

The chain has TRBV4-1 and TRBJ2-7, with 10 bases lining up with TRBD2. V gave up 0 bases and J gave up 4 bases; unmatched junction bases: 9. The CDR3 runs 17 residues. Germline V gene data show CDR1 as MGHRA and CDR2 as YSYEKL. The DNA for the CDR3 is TGCGCCAGCAGCCAAGATAGGCGGCTAGCGGGAGTGTACGAGCAGTACTTC. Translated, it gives CASSQDRRLAGVYEQYF.

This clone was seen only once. The CDR3 nucleotides read TGTGCCTGGAGGAGCGGGAGTGAGGCCCAGTACTTC. Protein: CAWRSGSEAQYF. The rearrangement joins TRBV30 to TRBJ2-5; 8 positions agree with TRBD2. The CDR3 is 12 residues long. V was clipped by 3 bases and J by 9 bases; unmatched bases: 6. Germline CDR1 reads GTSNPN; CDR2 reads SVGIG (reference sequence).

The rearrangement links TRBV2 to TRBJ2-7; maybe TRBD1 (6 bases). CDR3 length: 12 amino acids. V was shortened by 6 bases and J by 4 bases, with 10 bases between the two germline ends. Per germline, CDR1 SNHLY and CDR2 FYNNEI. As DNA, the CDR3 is TGTGCCAGCAGCCGGGACACATACGAGCAGTACTTC. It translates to CASSRDTYEQYF.

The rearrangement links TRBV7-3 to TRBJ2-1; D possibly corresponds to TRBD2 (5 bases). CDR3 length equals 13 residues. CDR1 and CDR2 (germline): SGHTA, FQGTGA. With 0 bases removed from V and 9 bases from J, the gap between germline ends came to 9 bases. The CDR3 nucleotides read TGTGCCAGCAGCTTAACACTAGTGGCTGAGCAGTTCTTC. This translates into CASSLTLVAEQFF.

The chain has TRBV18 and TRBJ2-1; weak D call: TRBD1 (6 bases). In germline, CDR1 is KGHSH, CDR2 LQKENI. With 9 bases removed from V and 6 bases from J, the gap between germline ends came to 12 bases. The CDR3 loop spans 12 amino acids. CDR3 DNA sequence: TGTGCCAGTTCCTGGGGGCTCAATGAGCAGTTCTTC. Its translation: CASSWGLNEQFF.

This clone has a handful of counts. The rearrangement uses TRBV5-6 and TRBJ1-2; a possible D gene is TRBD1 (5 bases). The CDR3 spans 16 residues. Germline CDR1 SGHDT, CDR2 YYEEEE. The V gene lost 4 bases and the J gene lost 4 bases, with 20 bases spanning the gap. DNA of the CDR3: TGTGCCAGCAGCCCGATAACAGGCTCCCCCTTCTATGGCTACACCTTC. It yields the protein CASSPITGSPFYGYTF. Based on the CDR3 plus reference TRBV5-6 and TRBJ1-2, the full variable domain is DAGVTQSPTHLIKTRGQQVTLRCSPKSGHDTVSWYQQALGQGPQFIFQYYEEEERQRGNFPDRFSGHQFPNYSSELNVNALLLGDSALYLCASSPITGSPFYGYTFGSGTRLTVV.

Here the CDR3 reads CASSPSSGSSYNEQFF. Here the CDR3 DNA reads TGTGCCAGTAGTCCATCTAGCGGAAGCTCCTACAATGAGCAGTTCTTC. The chain employs TRBV19 and TRBJ2-1, with 7 bases identical to TRBD2. The CDR3 length is 16 residues. CDR1 LNHDA and CDR2 SQIVND come from the germline V gene (reference sequence). The junction had 7 bases not matched to a gene; V was cut back by 5 bases and J by 0 bases.

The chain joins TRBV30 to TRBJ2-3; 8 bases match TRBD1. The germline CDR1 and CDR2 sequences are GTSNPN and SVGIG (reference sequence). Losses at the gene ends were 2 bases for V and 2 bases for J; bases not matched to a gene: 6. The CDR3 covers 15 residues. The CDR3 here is CAWSPTGALTDTQYF. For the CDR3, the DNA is TGTGCCTGGAGTCCGACAGGGGCTCTCACAGATACGCAGTATTTT.

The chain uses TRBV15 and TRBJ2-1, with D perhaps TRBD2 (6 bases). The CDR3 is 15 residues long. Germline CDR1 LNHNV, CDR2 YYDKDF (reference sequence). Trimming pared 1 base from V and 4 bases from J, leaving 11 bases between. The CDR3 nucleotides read TGTGCCACCAGCAGAGGAGCCGGGGGTTACAATGAGCAGTTCTTC. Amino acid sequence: CATSRGAGGYNEQFF.

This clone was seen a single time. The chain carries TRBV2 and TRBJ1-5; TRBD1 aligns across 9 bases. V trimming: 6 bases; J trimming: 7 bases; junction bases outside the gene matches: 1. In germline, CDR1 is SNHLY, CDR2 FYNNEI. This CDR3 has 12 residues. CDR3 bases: TGTGCCAGCAGCGGGACAGGGCAGCCCCAGCATTTT. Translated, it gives CASSGTGQPQHF.

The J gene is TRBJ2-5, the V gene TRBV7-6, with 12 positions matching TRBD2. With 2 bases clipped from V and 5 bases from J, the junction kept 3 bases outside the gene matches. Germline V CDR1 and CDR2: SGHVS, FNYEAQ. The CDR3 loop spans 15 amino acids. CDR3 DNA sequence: TGTGCCAGCAGCTTACTAGCGGGGGGGAAGGAGACCCAGTACTTC. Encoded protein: CASSLLAGGKETQYF.

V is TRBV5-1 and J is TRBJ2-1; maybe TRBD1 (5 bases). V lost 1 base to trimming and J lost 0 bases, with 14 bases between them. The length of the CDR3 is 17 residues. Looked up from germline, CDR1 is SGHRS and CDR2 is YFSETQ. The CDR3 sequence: CASSLTSRQSSYNEQFF. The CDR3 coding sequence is TGCGCCAGCAGCTTGACATCCCGACAGAGCTCCTACAATGAGCAGTTCTTC.

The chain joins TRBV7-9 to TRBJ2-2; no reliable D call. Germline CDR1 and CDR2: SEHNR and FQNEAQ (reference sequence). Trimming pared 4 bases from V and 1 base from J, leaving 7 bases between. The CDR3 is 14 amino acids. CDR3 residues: CASSSPVNTGELFF. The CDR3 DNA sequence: TGTGCCAGCAGCTCTCCAGTGAACACCGGGGAGCTGTTTTTT.

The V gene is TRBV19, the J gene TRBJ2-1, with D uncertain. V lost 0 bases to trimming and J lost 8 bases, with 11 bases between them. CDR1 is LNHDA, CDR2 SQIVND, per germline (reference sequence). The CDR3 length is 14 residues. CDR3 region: CASSIDLLSDEQFF. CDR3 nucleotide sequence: TGTGCCAGTAGTATAGATCTACTATCGGATGAGCAGTTCTTC. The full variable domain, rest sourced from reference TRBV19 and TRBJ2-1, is DGGITQSPKYLFRKEGQNVTLSCEQNLNHDAMYWYRQDPGQGLRLIYYSQIVNDFQKGDIAEGYSVSREKKESFPLTVTSAQKNPTAFYLCASSIDLLSDEQFFGPGTRLTVL.

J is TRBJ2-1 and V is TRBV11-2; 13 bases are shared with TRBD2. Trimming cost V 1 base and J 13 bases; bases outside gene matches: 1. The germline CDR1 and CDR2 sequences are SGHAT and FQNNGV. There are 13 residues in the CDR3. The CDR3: CASSLGLAGGQFF. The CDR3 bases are TGTGCCAGCAGCTTAGGACTAGCGGGGGGTCAGTTCTTC.